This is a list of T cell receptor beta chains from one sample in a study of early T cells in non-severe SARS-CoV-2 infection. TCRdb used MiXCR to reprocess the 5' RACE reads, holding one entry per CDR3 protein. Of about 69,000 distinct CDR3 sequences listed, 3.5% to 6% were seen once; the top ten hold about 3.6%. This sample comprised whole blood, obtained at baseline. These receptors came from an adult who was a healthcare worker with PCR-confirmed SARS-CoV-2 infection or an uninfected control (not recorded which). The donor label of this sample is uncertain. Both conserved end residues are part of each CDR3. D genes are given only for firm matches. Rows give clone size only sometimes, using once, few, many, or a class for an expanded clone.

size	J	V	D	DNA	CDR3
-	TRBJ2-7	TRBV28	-	TGTGCCAGCAGTTTATTCGTCAGCTACTCCTACGAGCAGTACTTC	CASSLFVSYSYEQYF
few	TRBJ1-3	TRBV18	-	TGTGCCAGCTCACCAGGTTTCGGAGGCTCTGGAAACACCATATATTTT	CASSPGFGGSGNTIYF
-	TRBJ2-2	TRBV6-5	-	TGTGCCAGCAGTTACCTGGGAGTCGTGAACACCGGGGAGCTGTTTTTT	CASSYLGVVNTGELFF
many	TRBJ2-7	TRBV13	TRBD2	TGTGCCAGCAGCTCCAGACTAGCTACCGAGCAGTACTTC	CASSSRLATEQYF
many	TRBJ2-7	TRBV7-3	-	TGTGCCAGCAGCCCCCACGCCAGGTTCGGGGACGAGCAGTACTTC	CASSPHARFGDEQYF
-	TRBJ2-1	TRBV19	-	TGTGCCAGTAGAGGCGGGCCCCGGGATGAGCAGTTCTTC	CASRGGPRDEQFF
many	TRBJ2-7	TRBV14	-	TGTGCCAGCAGCCATACAGGGCTCCGGAACGAGCAGTACTTC	CASSHTGLRNEQYF
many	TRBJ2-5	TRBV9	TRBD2	TGTGCCAGTAGTACTAGCGGGGGGTCCCAAGAGACCCAGTACTTC	CASSTSGGSQETQYF
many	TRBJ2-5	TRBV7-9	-	TGTGCCAGCAGTTGGGGACAACAGTACCAAGAGACCCAGTACTTC	CASSWGQQYQETQYF
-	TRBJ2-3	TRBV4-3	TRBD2	TGCGCCAGCAGCCTCCTGGGGGGGGACGCAGATACGCAGTATTTT	CASSLLGGDADTQYF
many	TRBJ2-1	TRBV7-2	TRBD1	TGTGCCAGCAGCTCGACAGGGGCTTATGGCAATGAGCAGTTCTTC	CASSSTGAYGNEQFF
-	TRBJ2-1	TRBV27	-	TGTGCCAGCAGCCCGGCGGCAGCGGCGAATAATGAGCAGTTCTTC	CASSPAAAANNEQFF
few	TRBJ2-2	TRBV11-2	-	TGTGCCAGCAGCTTAGTCGGCGGGGGCGAAGCGAACACCGGGGAGCTGTTTTTT	CASSLVGGGEANTGELFF
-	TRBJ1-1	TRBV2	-	TGTGCCAGCAGTGTACTCCAGGGAGAGACTGAAGCTTTCTTT	CASSVLQGETEAFF
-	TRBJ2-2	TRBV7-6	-	TGTGCCAGCAGCTTTGGAGCGTTGGGCACCGGGGAGCTGTTTTTT	CASSFGALGTGELFF
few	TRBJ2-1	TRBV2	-	TGTGCCAGCAGTGATCTGCGGCACAATGAGCAGTTCTTC	CASSDLRHNEQFF
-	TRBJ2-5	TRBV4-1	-	TGCGCCAGCAGCCAAGAGGAGCGGCAAGAGACCCAGTACTTC	CASSQEERQETQYF
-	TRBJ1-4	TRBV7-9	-	TGTGCCAGCAGCTTAGGGGAGACACCGAATGAAAAACTGTTTTTT	CASSLGETPNEKLFF
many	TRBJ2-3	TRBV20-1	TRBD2	TGCAGTGCACCGAGGGGAGGGCCACGCACAGATACGCAGTATTTT	CSAPRGGPRTDTQYF
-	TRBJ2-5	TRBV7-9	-	TGTGCCAGCAGCTTAAGTGCGTCGGAGACCCAGTACTTC	CASSLSASETQYF
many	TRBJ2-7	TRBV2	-	TGTGCCAGCTTTGGTTACGAGCAGTACTTC	CASFGYEQYF
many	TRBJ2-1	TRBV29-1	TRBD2	TGCAGCGTCCCGACTAGCGGGGCTGTGGATGAGCAGTTCTTC	CSVPTSGAVDEQFF
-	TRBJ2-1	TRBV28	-	TGTGCCAGCAGTTACCACTTACGGGACAAGAGGGACAATGAGCAGTTCTTC	CASSYHLRDKRDNEQFF
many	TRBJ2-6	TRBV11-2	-	TGTGCCAGCAGCTTCAGGCCTTCCTCTGGGGCCAACGTCCTGACTTTC	CASSFRPSSGANVLTF
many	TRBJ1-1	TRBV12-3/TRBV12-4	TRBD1	TGTGCCACCGGACCGGGACAGGGGCTGAACACTGAAGCTTTCTTT	CATGPGQGLNTEAFF
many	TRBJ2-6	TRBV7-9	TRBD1	TGTGCCAGCAGCTCATGGACAGGGGGGCCATCCAAATCCCTAAGCTCTGGGGCCAACGTCCTGACTTTC	CASSSWTGGPSKSLSSGANVLTF
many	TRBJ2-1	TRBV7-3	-	TGTGCCAGCAGCCCGTCCCGGGATAATGAGCAGTTCTTC	CASSPSRDNEQFF
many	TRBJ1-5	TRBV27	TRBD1	TGTGCCAGCAGGAGAACAGGGGAGCGGCCCCAGCATTTT	CASRRTGERPQHF
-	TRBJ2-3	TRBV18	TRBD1	TGTGCCAGCTCACCACCGGCGGGACAGGGGAGACCAGATACGCAGTATTTT	CASSPPAGQGRPDTQYF
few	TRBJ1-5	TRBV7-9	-	TGTGCCAGCAGCCCTGGGGAAGCCGTCAATCAGCCCCAGCATTTT	CASSPGEAVNQPQHF
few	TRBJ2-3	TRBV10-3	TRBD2	TGTGCCATCACCGGGACTAGCGGGGGGAGTAGCACAGATACGCAGTATTTT	CAITGTSGGSSTDTQYF
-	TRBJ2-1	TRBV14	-	TGTGCCAGCAGCCGGAGAGCGGACAGTCACTTTAGCTCCTACAATGAGCAGTTCTTC	CASSRRADSHFSSYNEQFF
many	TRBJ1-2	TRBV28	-	TGTGCCAGCAGTGCCCCCGGACCGGGTGACTATGGCTACACCTTC	CASSAPGPGDYGYTF
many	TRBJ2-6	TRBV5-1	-	TGCGCCAGCAGCTTGGTCGGGGCAGGAGGGGCCAACGTCCTGACTTTC	CASSLVGAGGANVLTF
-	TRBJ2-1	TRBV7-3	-	TGTGCCAGCAGCCCAATGGGTATAGCGGCCACCTACAATGAGCAGTTCTTC	CASSPMGIAATYNEQFF
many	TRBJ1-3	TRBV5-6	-	TGTGCCAGCGCCATAGAGCCATCTGGAAACACCATATATTTT	CASAIEPSGNTIYF
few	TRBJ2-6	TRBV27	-	TGTGCCAGCAGGCATCCTGGGGCCAACGTCCTGACTTTC	CASRHPGANVLTF
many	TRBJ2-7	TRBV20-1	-	TGCAGTGCTCGAACTAGGGACGAGCAGTACTTC	CSARTRDEQYF